Presented here are 12 T cell receptor beta chains from one specimen sequenced in a study of OX40 agonist ivuxolimab in advanced cancers. Library construction relied on the immunoSEQ multiplex PCR assay. Drawn from immuneACCESS, this table holds only the in-frame rearrangements with V and J called that TCRdb kept. Clones are partly lost; checked studies trace under half to an unresolved V gene and leave the rest unexplained. The sample contains 60,000 to 80,000 clones, 75% to 85% of them found a single time. The top ten clonotypes cover 1.1% of the sample. The sequencing here drew on CD4+ or CD8+ T cells sorted from blood, taken in a trial of the OX40 agonist ivuxolimab. The source is an adult with an advanced solid tumor such as melanoma, head and neck, liver or kidney cancer.

This chain links TRBV7-3 with TRBJ2-5, with TRBD1 as a possible D gene (6 bases). The germline CDR1 and CDR2 sequences are SGHTA and FQGTGA. This CDR3 has 15 residues. The V and J ends lost 4 bases and 5 bases respectively, with 17 bases between them. CDR3 nucleotides: TGTGCCAGCAGCTCAACAGGGTCCCCCGGGGAGACCCAGTACTTC. Protein: CASSSTGSPGETQYF. Filled out from reference TRBV7-3 and TRBJ2-5, the complete variable domain reads GAGVSQTPSNKVTEKGKYVELRCDPISGHTALYWYRQSLGQGPEFLIYFQGTGAADDSGLPNDRFFAVRPEGSVSTLKIQRTERGDSAVYLCASSSTGSPGETQYFGPGTRLLVL.

The chain carries TRBV5-6 and TRBJ2-2; the D gene is possibly TRBD2 (5 bases). Trimming took off 0 bases at V and 1 base at J, with 10 bases between the two ends. Germline CDR1 reads SGHDT; CDR2 reads YYEEEE. CDR3 size: 16 residues. The CDR3 spells CASSLGLALNTGELFF. CDR3 bases: TGTGCCAGCAGCTTGGGTCTAGCACTGAACACCGGGGAGCTGTTTTTT.

The V gene is TRBV9, the J gene TRBJ1-2; D unresolved. Germline V gene data show CDR1 as SGDLS and CDR2 as YYNGEE. The V end was cut by 1 base, the J end by 8 bases, with 9 bases between. The CDR3 spans 12 residues. This CDR3 reads CASSVYVGGYTF. DNA of the CDR3: TGTGCCAGCAGCGTATACGTCGGGGGCTACACCTTC.

The chain carries TRBV18 and TRBJ2-7, with 13 bases that match TRBD2. V gave up 6 bases and J gave up 6 bases; unmatched junction bases: 5. The CDR3 is 14 residues long. Germline V gene sequence: CDR1 KGHSH, CDR2 LQKENI. The CDR3 DNA sequence: TGTGCCAGCTCCCAAGGACTAGCGGGGGTCGAGCAGTACTTC. It yields the protein CASSQGLAGVEQYF.

This clone was recorded once. The chain carries TRBV2 and TRBJ2-7; 11 bases map to TRBD2. This CDR3 comprises 15 residues. Germline CDR1 SNHLY, CDR2 FYNNEI. Trimming cost V 7 bases and J 4 bases; bases outside gene matches: 9. Here the CDR3 DNA reads TGTGCCAGCATTTTTCCGACTAGCGGGGCGTACGAGCAGTACTTC. Translating gives CASIFPTSGAYEQYF.

The chain combines TRBV11-2 with TRBJ1-2, with 7 bases matching TRBD1. The V gene end was trimmed by 2 bases and the J gene end by 5 bases; junction bases not matched to a gene: 8. The CDR3 is 15 amino acids. Looked up from germline, CDR1 is SGHAT and CDR2 is FQNNGV. In DNA form, the CDR3 reads TGTGCCAGCAGCTTACAATCAGGACAGGCTTATGGCTACACCTTC. This sequence encodes CASSLQSGQAYGYTF.

J is TRBJ1-2 and V is TRBV4-1; D unresolved. V was shortened by 2 bases and J by 4 bases, with 14 bases between the two germline ends. From germline, CDR1 is MGHRA and CDR2 YSYEKL. CDR3 size: 15 residues. CDR3 sequence (DNA): TGCGCCAGCAGCCAACCGGCGGCAGGCGCCTATGGCTACACCTTC. Its translation is CASSQPAAGAYGYTF.

The V gene is TRBV2, the J gene TRBJ2-7; 14 positions match TRBD2. CDR3 length equals 14 residues. After removal of 5 bases from V and 6 bases from J, the junction contained 3 bases not matched to a gene. Germline lookup yields CDR1 SNHLY and CDR2 FYNNEI. CDR3 in amino acids: CASSLGLAGVEQYF. CDR3 bases: TGTGCCAGCAGTTTGGGACTAGCGGGGGTCGAGCAGTACTTC.

J is TRBJ1-1 and V is TRBV5-5; possibly TRBD1 for D (6 bases). The CDR3 covers 14 residues. CDR1 SGHKS and CDR2 YYEKEE come from the germline V gene (reference sequence). Trimming removed 3 bases at V and 4 bases at J, with 13 bases between. The CDR3 loop is CASSSLRGGTEAFF. The DNA for the CDR3 is TGTGCCAGCAGCTCCCTACGAGGGGGCACTGAAGCTTTCTTT.

The sample holds a few counts of this clone. V usage is TRBV5-1 and J usage is TRBJ1-5; D might be TRBD1 (5 bases). Trimming took 3 bases from V and 0 from J, leaving 10 bases between them. The CDR3 is 15 amino acids. Germline assignment: CDR1 SGHRS and CDR2 YFSETQ. CDR3 loop: CASSYTGHSNQPQHF. The CDR3 coding sequence is TGCGCCAGCAGCTACACAGGTCATAGCAATCAGCCCCAGCATTTT.

CDR3 nucleotide sequence: TGTGCCAGCAGCTCCGGTGGTTGGGATTCACCCCTCCACTTT. This gives the protein CASSSGGWDSPLHF. This chain joins TRBV5-6 and TRBJ1-6; unclear D gene. Germline-derived CDR1 and CDR2 are SGHDT and YYEEEE. The V and J ends lost 3 bases and 8 bases respectively, with 12 bases between them. The length of the CDR3 is 14 residues.

The V gene is TRBV13, the J gene TRBJ2-2; tentatively, D is TRBD2 (5 bases). The germline V gene encodes CDR1 PRHDT and CDR2 FYEKMQ (reference sequence). Between the trimmed V and J ends, which lost 6 bases and 6 bases, there was a span of 14 bases. CDR3 size: 14 residues. CDR3 coding DNA: TGTGCCAGCAGTCGAGGGCGGCCCCCCGGGGAGCTGTTTTTT. It is translated as CASSRGRPPGELFF.